This TCR beta chain was retrieved from a study of blood T cell repertoires in COVID-19. For the study at large: Italy, Spain and the United States were the sources of the convalescent and acute COVID-19 samples. Sources were T cells, B-cell-depleted T cells, or PBMCs; the material itself was cDNA or gDNA.

This CDR3 has 15 residues. Per germline, CDR1 SQVTM and CDR2 ANQGSEA. Trimming removed 6 bases from V and 0 bases from J; junction bases left unmatched: 6. Source study methods: Estimation of nucleated cell counts relied on the amplification of reference gene primers. Using immunoSEQ multiplex PCR, the repertoire was profiled, and TCRdb retains in-frame clones only, with some absent. The V and J calls and clone size are taken from that table; D and trimming were inferred from the DNA. The sample has tens of thousands of clones, around 81% seen once; the top ten hold roughly two fifths. Sample: peripheral blood. V gene TRBV29-1 combines with J gene TRBJ2-4; the match to TRBD1 covers 9 bases. The clonotype originates from a man of 80 years or more with acute or convalescent COVID-19. The CDR3, as DNA: TGCAGCGTCGCGACAGGGGGGCCAGCCAAAAACATTCAGTACTTC. Protein: CSVATGGPAKNIQYF.